Here is one TCR beta chain with its context. The sample is drawn from a study of blood T cell repertoires in COVID-19. Germline V gene data show CDR1 as MNHEY and CDR2 as SVGAGI. This CDR3 has 15 amino acids. V was clipped by 5 bases and J by 4 bases, with 17 bases between them. Data came from immunoSEQ multiplex PCR; TCRdb stores just in-frame clones and leaves some out. In the table there are 75,000 to 100,000 clones, around 82% of which are singletons. The chain couples TRBV6-5 to TRBJ1-2, with TRBD1 as a possible D gene (6 bases). Sequencing was carried out using peripheral blood. This TCR was sampled from a human donor in a cohort sampled during active COVID-19. This CDR3 reads CASSKGGASIYGYTF. For the CDR3, the DNA is TGTGCCAGCAGTAAGGGGGGGGCCTCTATCTATGGCTACACCTTC.